This record concerns one TCR beta chain sequence. Its antigen is not yet known. Per-nucleotide qualities are absent, and no much larger clonotype sits a single base away. This sample was included in a study of T cell repertoires in cytomegalovirus infection (dated 2019 in TCRdb). About the full investigation: Donor HLA type was relevant to the analysis, because carriage of CMV infection together with the matching HLA type was indicated by public TCR beta signatures.

Overall study results and their limits: The ex vivo response was dominated by HLA-C-restricted CMV-specific TCR beta clonotypes, which also provided the single most frequent clonotype in two of eight donors. Carriers of CMV infection plus the relevant HLA type were discriminated by the cumulative frequency of public TCR beta family members in the study cohort and in an independent roughly 400-donor cohort.

Instrument on record: Illumina HiSeq 1500. The public reads were run again by TCRdb, first through fastp at Q25 and then through MiXCR, and only productive beta chains were kept. CDR3 protein duplicates are merged, each entry listing the most common genes and DNA. The sample table shows roughly 280,000 distinct CDR3 sequences, and about 13% are seen once. Clones ranked in the top ten supply around 8.1% of the sample. The sample comprised PBMCs. The receptor's source is a human donor in good health (CMV status not recorded). Some clones in this sample may be carry-over from other donors' samples.

CDR3 protein: CASSPTPGHYEQYF. The DNA sequence is as follows: TGTGCCAGCAGCCCAACACCGGGACACTACGAGCAGTACTTC. The chain was built from TRBV7-8 and TRBJ2-7; TRBD1 could be the D gene, as 6 bases match. V loses 5 bases of germline sequence and J loses 3 bases, and the interval between the two ends is 14 bases. The CDR3 numbers 14 residues from cysteine through phenylalanine. Solely the CDR3 DNA is kept, with 42 bases framed from the first base. CDR1 SGHVS and CDR2 FQNEAQ were looked up in the germline V gene.